Listed below are T cell receptor beta chains from one sample, sequenced in a study of T cell changes during pregnancy in multiple sclerosis. The repertoire was sequenced with immunoSEQ multiplex PCR; TCRdb's copy has only in-frame clones and lacks some. Among about 70,000 clones listed, 91% were seen once. The source material was peripheral blood, sampled in the first trimester of pregnancy. The receptors here all came from a female donor with multiple sclerosis, enrolled in a pregnancy study. The CDR3 runs from the conserved cysteine through the conserved F or W. Each record gives: CDR3 length, J gene, V gene, clone size, CDR3 protein. Size tells how often a clone was seen (once, few, many) or the class of an expanded clone, and some rows leave it out.

len: 15
j_gene: TRBJ2-3
v_gene: TRBV7-6
abundance: .
CDR3aa: CASSSQGPSTDTQYF

len: 17
j_gene: TRBJ2-2
v_gene: TRBV25-1
abundance: once
CDR3aa: CASSDGGLAGSAGELFF

len: 15
j_gene: TRBJ2-7
v_gene: TRBV28
abundance: .
CDR3aa: CASSSTGGGSYEQYF

len: 15
j_gene: TRBJ1-1
v_gene: TRBV27
abundance: .
CDR3aa: CASLPRQGARTEAFF

len: 15
j_gene: TRBJ2-3
v_gene: TRBV5-6
abundance: .
CDR3aa: CASSPLAGRTDTQYF

len: 16
j_gene: TRBJ2-1
v_gene: TRBV2
abundance: .
CDR3aa: CASSVGSGRPYNEQFF

len: 17
j_gene: TRBJ2-7
v_gene: TRBV5-1
abundance: .
CDR3aa: CASSSGLAGGPSYEQYF

len: 13
j_gene: TRBJ1-1
v_gene: TRBV27
abundance: .
CDR3aa: CASSLFFGWEAFF

len: 16
j_gene: TRBJ2-3
v_gene: TRBV5-1
abundance: .
CDR3aa: CASSSGQGGSTDTQYF

len: 15
j_gene: TRBJ2-5
v_gene: TRBV6-6
abundance: .
CDR3aa: CASSSLLAGDETQYF

len: 14
j_gene: TRBJ2-7
v_gene: TRBV23-1
abundance: .
CDR3aa: CASTPDRGPYEQYF

len: 14
j_gene: TRBJ1-5
v_gene: TRBV21-1
abundance: .
CDR3aa: CASSMAGGDQPQHF

len: 13
j_gene: TRBJ2-3
v_gene: TRBV28
abundance: once
CDR3aa: CAESGSGTDTQYF

len: 14
j_gene: TRBJ1-2
v_gene: TRBV19
abundance: .
CDR3aa: CASRTQGGVYGYTF

len: 13
j_gene: TRBJ2-3
v_gene: TRBV7-7
abundance: .
CDR3aa: CASSLSESDTQYF

len: 14
j_gene: TRBJ1-6
v_gene: TRBV6-5
abundance: once
CDR3aa: CASSYDRDGSPLHF

len: 14
j_gene: TRBJ1-1
v_gene: TRBV19
abundance: few
CDR3aa: CASGTGAGGTEAFF

len: 21
j_gene: TRBJ1-5
v_gene: TRBV5-1
abundance: .
CDR3aa: CASSFLGCWVTRRYSNQPQHF